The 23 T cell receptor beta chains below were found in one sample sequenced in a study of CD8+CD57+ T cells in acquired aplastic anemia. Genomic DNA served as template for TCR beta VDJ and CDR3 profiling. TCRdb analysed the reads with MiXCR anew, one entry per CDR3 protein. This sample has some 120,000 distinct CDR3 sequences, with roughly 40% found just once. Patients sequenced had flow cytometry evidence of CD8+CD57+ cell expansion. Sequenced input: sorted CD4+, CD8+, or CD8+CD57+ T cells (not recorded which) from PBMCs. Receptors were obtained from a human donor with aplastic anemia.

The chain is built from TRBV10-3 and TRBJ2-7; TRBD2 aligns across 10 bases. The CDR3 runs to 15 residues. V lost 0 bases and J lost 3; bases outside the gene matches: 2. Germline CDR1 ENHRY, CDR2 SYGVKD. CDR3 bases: TGTGCCATCAGTGAGTCATTAGCGGGGGGCTACGAGCAGTACTTC. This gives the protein CAISESLAGGYEQYF.

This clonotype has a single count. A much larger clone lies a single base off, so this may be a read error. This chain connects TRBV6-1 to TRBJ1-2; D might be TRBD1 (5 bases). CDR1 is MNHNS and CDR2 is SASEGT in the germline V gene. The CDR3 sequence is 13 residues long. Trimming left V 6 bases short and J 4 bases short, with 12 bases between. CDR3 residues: CASRQRGPYGYTF. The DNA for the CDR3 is TGTGCCAGCAGACAACGGGGACCCTATGGCTACACCTTC.

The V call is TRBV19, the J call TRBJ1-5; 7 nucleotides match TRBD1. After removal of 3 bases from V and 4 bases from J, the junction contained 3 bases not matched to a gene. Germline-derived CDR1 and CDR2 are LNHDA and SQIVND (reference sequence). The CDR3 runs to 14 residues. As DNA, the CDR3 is TGTGCCAGTAGTATGGGACAGACGAATCAGCCCCAGCATTTT. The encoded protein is CASSMGQTNQPQHF.

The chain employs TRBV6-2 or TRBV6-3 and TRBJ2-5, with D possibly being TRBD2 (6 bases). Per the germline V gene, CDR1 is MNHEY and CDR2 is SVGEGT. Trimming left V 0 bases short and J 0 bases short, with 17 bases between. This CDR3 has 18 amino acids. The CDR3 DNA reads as TGTGCCAGCAGTTACTCGAAACGGGGGAGATCCTACCAAGAGACCCAGTACTTC. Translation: CASSYSKRGRSYQETQYF.

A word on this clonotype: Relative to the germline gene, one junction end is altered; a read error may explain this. The CDR3 region is CASGLAGGRSSPLHF. The CDR3 DNA reads as TGTGCCAGCGGCTTAGCAGGGGGAAGGTCTTCACCCCTCCACTTT. The V and J genes are TRBV7-2 and TRBJ1-6, with 7 bases aligning to TRBD1. The CDR3 has 15 amino acids. Germline CDR1 and CDR2: SGHTA and FQGNSA.

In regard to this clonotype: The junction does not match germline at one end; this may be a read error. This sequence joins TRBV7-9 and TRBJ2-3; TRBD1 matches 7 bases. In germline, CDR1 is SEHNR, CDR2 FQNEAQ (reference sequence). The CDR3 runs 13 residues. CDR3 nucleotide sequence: TGTGCCGGCAGCTTGCAGGGGGCAGATACGCAGTATTTT. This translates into CAGSLQGADTQYF. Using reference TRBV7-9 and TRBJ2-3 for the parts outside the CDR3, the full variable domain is DTGVSQNPRHKITKRGQNVTFRCDPISEHNRLYWYRQTLGQGPEFLTYFQNEAQLEKSRLLSDRFSAERPKGSFSTLEIQRTEQGDSAMYLCAGSLQGADTQYFGPGTRLTVL.

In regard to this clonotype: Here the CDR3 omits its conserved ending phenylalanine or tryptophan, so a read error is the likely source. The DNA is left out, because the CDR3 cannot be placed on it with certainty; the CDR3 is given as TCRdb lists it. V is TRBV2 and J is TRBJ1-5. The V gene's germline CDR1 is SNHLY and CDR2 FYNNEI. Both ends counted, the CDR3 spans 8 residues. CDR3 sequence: CASRRRAG.

CDR3 amino acids: CAIMASGRETQYF. As DNA, the CDR3 is TGTGCCATCATGGCTAGCGGGAGAGAGACCCAGTACTTC. The J gene is TRBJ2-5, the V gene TRBV10-3; 10 nucleotides line up with TRBD2. Germline assignment: CDR1 ENHRY and CDR2 SYGVKD. V lost 7 bases, J lost 4 bases, and 3 bases stayed unmatched. The CDR3 spans 13 residues.

The CDR3 sequence is CASSLYGGEQYF. Written as DNA, the CDR3 is TGTGCCAGCAGCTTATATGGGGGCGAGCAGTACTTC. The chain uses TRBV7-2 and TRBJ2-7; D could derive from TRBD1 or TRBD2 (5 bases each). The CDR3 length is 12 residues. From germline, CDR1 is SGHTA and CDR2 FQGNSA. V lost 2 bases, J lost 6 bases, and 8 bases lay in between.

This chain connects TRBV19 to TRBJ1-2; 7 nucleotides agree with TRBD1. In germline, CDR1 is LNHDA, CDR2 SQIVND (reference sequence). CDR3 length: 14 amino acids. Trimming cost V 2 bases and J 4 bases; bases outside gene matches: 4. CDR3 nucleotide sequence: TGTGCCAGTAGTATACCAGGACAGGCCTATGGCTACACCTTC. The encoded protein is CASSIPGQAYGYTF.

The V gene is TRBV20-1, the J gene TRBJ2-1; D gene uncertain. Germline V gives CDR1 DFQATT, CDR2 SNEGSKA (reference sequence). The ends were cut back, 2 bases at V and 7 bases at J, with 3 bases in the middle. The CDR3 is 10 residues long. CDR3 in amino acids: CSARMNEQFF. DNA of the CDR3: TGCAGTGCTAGAATGAATGAGCAGTTCTTC.

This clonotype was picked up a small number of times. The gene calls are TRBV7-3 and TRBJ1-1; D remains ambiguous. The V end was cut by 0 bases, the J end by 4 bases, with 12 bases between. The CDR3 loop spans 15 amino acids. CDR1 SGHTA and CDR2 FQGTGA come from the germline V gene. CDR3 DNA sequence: TGTGCCAGCAGCTTAACAGGGCCTGGCGGCACTGAAGCTTTCTTT. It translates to CASSLTGPGGTEAFF.

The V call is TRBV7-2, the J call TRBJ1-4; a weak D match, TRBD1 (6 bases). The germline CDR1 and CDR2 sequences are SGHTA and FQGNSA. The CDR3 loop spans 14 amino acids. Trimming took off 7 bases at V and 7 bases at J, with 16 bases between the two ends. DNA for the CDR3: TGTGCCAGCACCTATGGAGGGGGACGTGAAAAACTGTTTTTT. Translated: CASTYGGGREKLFF.

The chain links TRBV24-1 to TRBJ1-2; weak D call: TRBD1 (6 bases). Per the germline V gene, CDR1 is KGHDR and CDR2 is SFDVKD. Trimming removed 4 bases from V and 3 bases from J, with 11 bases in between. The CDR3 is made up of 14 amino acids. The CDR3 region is CATSEAGGYYGYTF. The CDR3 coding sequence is TGTGCCACCAGTGAGGCGGGGGGCTACTATGGCTACACCTTC.

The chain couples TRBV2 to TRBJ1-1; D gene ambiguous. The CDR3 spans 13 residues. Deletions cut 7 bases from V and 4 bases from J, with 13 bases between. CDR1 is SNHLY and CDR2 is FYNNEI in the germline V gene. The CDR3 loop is CASTTAMTTEAFF. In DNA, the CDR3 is TGTGCCAGCACCACGGCCATGACCACTGAAGCTTTCTTT.

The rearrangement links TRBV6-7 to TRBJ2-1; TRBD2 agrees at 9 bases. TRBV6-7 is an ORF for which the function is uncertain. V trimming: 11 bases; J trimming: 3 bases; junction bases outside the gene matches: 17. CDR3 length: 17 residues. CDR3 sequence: CAYHGKRGGANYNEQFF. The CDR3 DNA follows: TGTGCCTATCATGGGAAACGCGGGGGGGCTAACTACAATGAGCAGTTCTTC.

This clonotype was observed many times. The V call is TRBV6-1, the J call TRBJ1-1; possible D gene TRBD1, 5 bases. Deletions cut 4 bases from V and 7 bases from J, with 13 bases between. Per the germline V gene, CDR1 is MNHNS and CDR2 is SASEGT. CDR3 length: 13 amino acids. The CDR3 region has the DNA TGTGCCAGCAGTGTAAGGGATCAGGGTGAAGCTTTCTTT. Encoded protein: CASSVRDQGEAFF.

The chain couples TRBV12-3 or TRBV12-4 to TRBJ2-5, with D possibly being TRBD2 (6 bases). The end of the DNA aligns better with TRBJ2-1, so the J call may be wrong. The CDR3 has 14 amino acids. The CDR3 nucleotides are TGTGCCAGCAGTAAGCCGGGACTTTCCTACGAGCAGTTCTTC. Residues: CASSKPGLSYEQFF.

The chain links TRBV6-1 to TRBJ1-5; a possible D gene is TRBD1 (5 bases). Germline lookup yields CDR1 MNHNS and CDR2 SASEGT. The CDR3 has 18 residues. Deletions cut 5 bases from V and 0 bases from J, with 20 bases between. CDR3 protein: CASSPRDGFFNSNQPQHF. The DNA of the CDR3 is TGTGCCAGCAGTCCCCGGGACGGATTTTTTAATAGCAATCAGCCCCAGCATTTT.

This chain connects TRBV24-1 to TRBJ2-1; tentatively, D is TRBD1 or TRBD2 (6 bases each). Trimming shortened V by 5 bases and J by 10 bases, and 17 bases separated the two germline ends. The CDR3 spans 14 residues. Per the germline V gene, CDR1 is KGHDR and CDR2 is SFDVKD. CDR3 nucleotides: TGTGCCACCAGTGCGAAAAGGGGGGCTAGGGAGCAGTTCTTC. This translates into CATSAKRGAREQFF.

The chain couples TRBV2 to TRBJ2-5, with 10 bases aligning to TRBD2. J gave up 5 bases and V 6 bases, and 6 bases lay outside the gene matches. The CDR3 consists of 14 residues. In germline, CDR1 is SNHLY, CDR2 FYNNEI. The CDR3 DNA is TGTGCCAGCAGGGGGGGGACTAGCGAGGAGACCCAGTACTTC. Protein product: CASRGGTSEETQYF.

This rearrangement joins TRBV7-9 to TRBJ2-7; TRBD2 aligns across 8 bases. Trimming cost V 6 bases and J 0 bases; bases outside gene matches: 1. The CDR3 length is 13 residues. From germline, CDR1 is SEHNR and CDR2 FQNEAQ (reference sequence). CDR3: CASRAGGSYEQYF. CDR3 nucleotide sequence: TGTGCCAGCAGGGCGGGGGGCTCCTACGAGCAGTACTTC.

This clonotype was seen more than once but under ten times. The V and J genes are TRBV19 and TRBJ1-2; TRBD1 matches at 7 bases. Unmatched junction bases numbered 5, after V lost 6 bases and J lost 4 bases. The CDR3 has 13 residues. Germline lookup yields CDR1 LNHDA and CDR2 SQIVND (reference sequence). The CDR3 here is CASSGGQPYGYTF. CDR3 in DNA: TGTGCCAGTAGCGGGGGACAGCCCTATGGCTACACCTTC.